This T cell receptor (beta chain) was sequenced for a study of T cell changes during pregnancy in multiple sclerosis. Germline lookup yields CDR1 MNHNS and CDR2 SASEGT. The CDR3 has 13 residues. Trimming stripped 3 bases from V and 1 base from J, with 6 bases between. The method was immunoSEQ multiplex PCR; TCRdb's version includes in-frame clones alone and lacks a portion of them. Of 43,000 or so clones in the sample, approximately 91% were seen once. This chain links TRBV6-1 with TRBJ1-1; D not certain. The origin of this receptor is a female donor with multiple sclerosis, enrolled in a pregnancy study. Source material: PBMCs (not recorded whether the cells were cultured). Here the CDR3 reads CASSEGRNTEAFF. CDR3 nucleotide sequence: TGTGCCAGCAGTGAGGGTAGGAACACTGAAGCTTTCTTT.